This TCR beta chain was documented in a study of T cell responses to AZD1222 COVID-19 vaccine. Remarks on this clone: As yet, its antigen is unknown.

Sequencing used immunoSEQ multiplex PCR; TCRdb keeps in-frame clones, though not all of them. This table has tens of thousands of clones, roughly 90% appearing once. The study, taken as a whole, reports: Of spike-specific TCRs, nearly half reportedly target regions left unmutated in variants. The donor group comprised mostly white British people and more females; the analysis possibly underestimated clonal diversity.

Germline V gene sequence: CDR1 KGHDR, CDR2 SFDVKD. This CDR3 is 13 amino acids long. The V gene lost 7 bases and the J gene lost 7 bases, with 13 bases spanning the gap. The input for sequencing was peripheral blood, taken on day 0 of AZD1222 vaccination. This sequence joins TRBV24-1 and TRBJ2-1; D is perhaps TRBD2 (5 bases). The TCR sequence derives from an adult in good health. DNA of the CDR3: TGTGCCACCAGGGGAGTAGTGAAGAATGAGCAGTTCTTC. This sequence encodes CATRGVVKNEQFF.